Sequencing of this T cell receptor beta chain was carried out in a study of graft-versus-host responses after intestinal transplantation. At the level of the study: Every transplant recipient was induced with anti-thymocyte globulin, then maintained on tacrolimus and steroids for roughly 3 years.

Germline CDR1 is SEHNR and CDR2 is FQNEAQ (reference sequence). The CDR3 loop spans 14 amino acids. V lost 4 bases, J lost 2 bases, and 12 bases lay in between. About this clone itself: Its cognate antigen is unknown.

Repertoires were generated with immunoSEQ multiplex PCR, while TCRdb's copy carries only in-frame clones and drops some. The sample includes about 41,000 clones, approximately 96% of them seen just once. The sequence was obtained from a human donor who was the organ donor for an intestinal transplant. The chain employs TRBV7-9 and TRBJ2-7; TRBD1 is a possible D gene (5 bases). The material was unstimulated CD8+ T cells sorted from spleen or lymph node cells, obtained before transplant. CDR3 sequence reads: CASSSDTNPYEQYF. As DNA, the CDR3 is TGTGCCAGCAGCTCGGACACGAACCCCTACGAGCAGTACTTC.